This T cell receptor (beta chain) was recorded in a study of control samples from healthy donors and cancer patients. Here immunoSEQ multiplex PCR was the method, and the copy in TCRdb shows in-frame clones only, minus some. The sample consists of roughly 70,000 clones, 94% of them appearing once. The V end was cut by 8 bases, the J end by 4 bases, with 17 bases between. The germline gives CDR1 MNHEY, CDR2 SVGAGI. This CDR3 contains 15 residues. This receptor was obtained from a woman younger than 45 in good health. Sequenced input: blood. The chain employs TRBV6-5 and TRBJ1-4, with a weak D call TRBD1 (6 bases). The CDR3: CASGHGGSLNEKLFF. The DNA for the CDR3 is TGTGCCAGCGGCCATGGGGGCAGCCTTAATGAAAAACTGTTTTTT.